These 21 T cell receptor beta chains came from one sample sequenced in a study of blood T cell repertoires in COVID-19. Profiled with immunoSEQ multiplex PCR; TCRdb holds only in-frame clones, not every one. The data contain 25,000 to 30,000 clones, 90% to 95% of them singletons. Material for sequencing was peripheral blood. The receptors stem from a woman aged 70-85 years with COVID-19, enrolled during active disease.

The genes are TRBV7-9 and TRBJ1-6; 8 nucleotides match TRBD1. CDR1 SEHNR and CDR2 FQNEAQ come from the germline V gene (reference sequence). This CDR3 comprises 15 residues. The trim removed 4 bases at V and 8 bases at J, leaving 7 bases unmatched. The CDR3 loop is CASSYPGTGDSPLHF. CDR3 coding DNA: TGTGCCAGCAGCTATCCCGGGACAGGAGATTCACCCCTCCACTTT.

The V gene is TRBV5-1, the J gene TRBJ1-1, with D hard to call. V lost 3 bases and J lost 0, with 6 bases in between. Germline CDR1 SGHRS, CDR2 YFSETQ. The CDR3 covers 13 residues. The CDR3 protein is CASSSYMNTEAFF. CDR3 sequence (DNA): TGCGCCAGCAGCTCGTATATGAACACTGAAGCTTTCTTT.

This clone was found a few times. The V and J genes are TRBV5-1 and TRBJ2-2; the D gene is possibly TRBD1 (5 bases). The CDR3 is made up of 13 amino acids. V lost 4 bases, J lost 5 bases, and 9 bases lay in between. Germline V gene data show CDR1 as SGHRS and CDR2 as YFSETQ. CDR3 in amino acids: CASSVGVTGELFF. CDR3 sequence (DNA): TGCGCCAGCAGCGTAGGGGTAACCGGGGAGCTGTTTTTT.

The J gene is TRBJ2-7, the V gene TRBV29-1, with D perhaps matching TRBD1 (6 bases). The V and J ends lost 2 bases and 4 bases respectively, with 6 bases between them. The germline V gene has CDR1 SQVTM and CDR2 ANQGSEA. The CDR3 sequence is 11 residues long. This chain's CDR3 is CSVETGYEQYF. The CDR3 nucleotides read TGCAGCGTTGAAACAGGGTACGAGCAGTACTTC.

The chain employs TRBV6-5 and TRBJ2-7; 7 bases agree with TRBD1. The length of the CDR3 is 15 residues. V shed 6 bases, J shed 2 bases, and the junction held 10 bases outside the gene matches. The germline gives CDR1 MNHEY, CDR2 SVGAGI. CDR3 in amino acids: CASSHAGTDTYEQYF. The CDR3 DNA reads as TGTGCCAGCAGCCATGCTGGGACAGATACCTACGAGCAGTACTTC.

The rearrangement joins TRBV7-8 to TRBJ2-3; tentative D call: TRBD2 (7 bases). This CDR3 comprises 16 residues. V lost 0 bases to trimming and J lost 6 bases, with 16 bases between them. The germline V gene encodes CDR1 SGHVS and CDR2 FQNEAQ. Written as DNA, the CDR3 is TGTGCCAGCAGCTTAGCGGGGGGGCTATCCACGGATACGCAGTATTTT. Amino acids: CASSLAGGLSTDTQYF.

The rearrangement uses TRBV18 and TRBJ2-2; 7 nucleotides line up with TRBD2. The CDR3 is 16 amino acids. Germline-derived CDR1 and CDR2 are KGHSH and LQKENI. The V and J ends lost 5 bases and 0 bases, in that order; junction bases with no gene match: 6. For the CDR3, the DNA is TGTGCCAGCTCATCCGGGACTACCGCGAACACCGGGGAGCTGTTTTTT. Protein product: CASSSGTTANTGELFF.

This chain joins TRBV28 and TRBJ1-3; D unclear. This CDR3 region has 15 residues. Germline V CDR1 and CDR2: MDHEN, SYDVKM. V was cut by 3 bases and J by 4 bases, with 13 bases left in between. The CDR3 loop is CASSFVGRVGNTIYF. The CDR3 DNA reads TGTGCCAGCAGTTTTGTGGGGAGGGTCGGAAACACCATATATTTT.

This chain connects TRBV6-1 to TRBJ1-2, with D hard to call. This CDR3 has 14 residues. The ends were cut back, 0 bases at V and 5 bases at J, with 10 bases in the middle. Looked up from germline, CDR1 is MNHNS and CDR2 is SASEGT. CDR3 residues: CASSEAAGWYGYTF. CDR3 bases: TGTGCCAGCAGTGAAGCTGCGGGTTGGTATGGCTACACCTTC.

V and J are TRBV15 and TRBJ2-7; D gene uncertain. The CDR3 has 14 amino acids. The germline V gene has CDR1 LNHNV and CDR2 YYDKDF (reference sequence). The V end was cut by 1 base, the J end by 0 bases, with 7 bases between. CDR3 sequence reads: CATSRGAPSYEQYF. The CDR3 coding sequence is TGTGCCACCAGCAGAGGGGCTCCCTCCTACGAGCAGTACTTC.

The V and J genes are TRBV30 and TRBJ1-2; maybe TRBD1 (5 bases). This CDR3 contains 14 residues. CDR1 is GTSNPN, CDR2 SVGIG, per germline (reference sequence). The V end lost 4 bases, the J end lost 9 bases, and 21 bases lay between the germline ends. The CDR3 reads CAWTRYSAEGSYTF. CDR3 sequence (DNA): TGTGCCTGGACCAGGTATTCCGCGGAGGGGAGCTACACCTTC.

The chain uses TRBV28 and TRBJ1-5; D remains ambiguous. This CDR3 is 15 amino acids long. Trimming took 4 bases from V and 0 from J, leaving 10 bases between them. In germline, CDR1 is MDHEN, CDR2 SYDVKM. The CDR3 DNA sequence: TGTGCCAGCAGTTCCCTCACTGGTAGCAATCAGCCCCAGCATTTT. Residues: CASSSLTGSNQPQHF.

The chain couples TRBV5-1 to TRBJ1-4; unclear D gene. Germline CDR1 reads SGHRS; CDR2 reads YFSETQ. The CDR3 spans 13 residues. V was cut by 4 bases and J by 7 bases, with 11 bases left in between. The CDR3 DNA follows: TGCGCCAGCAGCAATGAGATCTCTGAAAAACTGTTTTTT. It codes for CASSNEISEKLFF.

The V gene is TRBV7-8, the J gene TRBJ2-7; a possible D gene is TRBD2 (6 bases). Between the trimmed V and J ends, which lost 5 bases and 6 bases, there was a span of 14 bases. The CDR3 length is 13 residues. The germline gives CDR1 SGHVS, CDR2 FQNEAQ. The CDR3 coding sequence is TGTGCCAGCAGCCGAGCGGGCCCCGGCGAGCAGTACTTC. Translated: CASSRAGPGEQYF.

The chain recombines TRBV19 with TRBJ2-7; the D gene is possibly TRBD1 (6 bases). This CDR3 region has 14 residues. V dropped 4 bases and J dropped 3 bases, with 13 bases sitting between them. Per germline, CDR1 LNHDA and CDR2 SQIVND (reference sequence). CDR3 region: CASSKRGTLYEQYF. The DNA of the CDR3 is TGTGCCAGTAGTAAAAGGGGGACCCTCTACGAGCAGTACTTC. The full variable domain, in which reference TRBV19 and TRBJ2-7 provide the parts outside the CDR3, is DGGITQSPKYLFRKEGQNVTLSCEQNLNHDAMYWYRQDPGQGLRLIYYSQIVNDFQKGDIAEGYSVSREKKESFPLTVTSAQKNPTAFYLCASSKRGTLYEQYFGPGTRLTVT.

The rearrangement joins TRBV7-8 to TRBJ1-1; 7 nucleotides line up with TRBD1. The germline gives CDR1 SGHVS, CDR2 FQNEAQ. This CDR3 has 15 amino acids. The V gene end was trimmed by 5 bases and the J gene end by 1 base; junction bases not matched to a gene: 7. The chain's CDR3 is CASSLRQGRNTEAFF. Here the CDR3 DNA reads TGTGCCAGCAGCCTCCGACAGGGACGGAACACTGAAGCTTTCTTT.

V and J are TRBV6-5 and TRBJ2-1; D may be TRBD1 (6 bases). Germline CDR1 and CDR2: MNHEY and SVGAGI. The CDR3 is made up of 14 amino acids. V dropped 7 bases and J dropped 4 bases, with 14 bases sitting between them. The CDR3 loop is CASNPGTQYNEQFF. The CDR3 coding sequence is TGTGCCAGCAACCCCGGGACACAATACAATGAGCAGTTCTTC.

V and J are TRBV9 and TRBJ1-1; D call uncertain. This CDR3 region has 13 residues. Per germline, CDR1 SGDLS and CDR2 YYNGEE. V was clipped by 4 bases and J by 1 base, with 8 bases between them. This CDR3 reads CASSIHWNTEAFF. CDR3 bases: TGTGCCAGCAGCATCCACTGGAACACTGAAGCTTTCTTT.

The chain combines TRBV30 with TRBJ2-5; TRBD1 is a possible D gene (5 bases). The CDR3 totals 13 residues. V was shortened by 1 base and J by 5 bases, with 11 bases between the two germline ends. Germline V gene sequence: CDR1 GTSNPN, CDR2 SVGIG (reference sequence). CDR3 DNA sequence: TGTGCCTGGAGTGGACAGCCCCGGGAGACCCAGTACTTC. Protein product: CAWSGQPRETQYF.

This sequence joins TRBV14 and TRBJ2-2; 13 bases match TRBD2. The length of the CDR3 is 17 residues. V shed 6 bases and J 4 bases; nucleotides not matched to a gene: 8. Germline V gene lookup returns CDR1 SGHDN and CDR2 FVKESK. The CDR3 region is CASRLLAGGPRTGELFF. The CDR3 DNA follows: TGTGCCAGCAGGCTACTAGCGGGAGGGCCCCGCACCGGGGAGCTGTTTTTT.

V and J are TRBV7-6 and TRBJ2-5; the D gene is possibly TRBD2 (5 bases). Germline lookup yields CDR1 SGHVS and CDR2 FNYEAQ. This CDR3 spans 15 amino acids. Trimming left V 1 base short and J 4 bases short, with 13 bases between. CDR3 sequence reads: CASSLEVAPGETQYF. The CDR3 bases are TGTGCCAGCAGCTTAGAAGTAGCGCCGGGAGAGACCCAGTACTTC.